This TCR beta chain originates from a study of response to subunit inactivated influenza vaccine. Findings of the study overall: Few additional T cells are recruited per seasonal influenza vaccination, authors suggested.

This clonotype was picked up a small number of times. The antigen is undetermined. TCRdb re-derived calls from the RT-PCR reads in MiXCR, one entry per CDR3 protein. The table includes about 240,000 distinct CDR3 sequences, 9% to 15% detected once. Deletions cut 0 bases from V and 3 bases from J, with 8 bases between. The CDR3 has 14 amino acids. Germline V CDR1 and CDR2: LNHNV, YYDKDF (reference sequence). Sequencing used non-naive T cells sorted from PBMCs, obtained 14 days before vaccination. The V gene is TRBV15, the J gene TRBJ1-1; the D is unclear. This TCR came from a man in his forties or fifties who received an inactivated influenza vaccine. This CDR3 reads CATSRDARDTEAFF. The CDR3 DNA sequence: TGTGCCACCAGCAGAGATGCGAGGGACACTGAAGCTTTCTTT.